This entry lists 26 T cell receptor beta chains sequenced from one sample in a study of blood T cell repertoires in COVID-19. Method: immunoSEQ multiplex PCR; TCRdb's copy keeps in-frame clones and lacks some. The profile shows 120,000 or so clones, 70% to 80% of them singletons. What was sequenced was peripheral blood. These receptors came from a human donor in a cohort sampled during active COVID-19.

The genes are TRBV19 and TRBJ2-7, with D unclear. This CDR3 is built from 16 residues. The V gene's germline CDR1 is LNHDA and CDR2 SQIVND (reference sequence). Trimming cost V 4 bases and J 1 base, with 17 bases left between them. CDR3 region: CASSTQKRGYSYEQYF. CDR3 DNA sequence: TGTGCCAGTAGTACCCAAAAAAGAGGATATTCCTACGAGCAGTACTTC.

The gene calls are TRBV18 and TRBJ2-7, with TRBD1 matching 9 bases. Germline V gives CDR1 KGHSH, CDR2 LQKENI. The trim removed 3 bases at V and 6 bases at J, leaving 6 bases unmatched. The CDR3 has 14 residues. CDR3 nucleotides: TGTGCCAGCTCACCGGGACAGGGTTCGGGCGAGCAGTACTTC. Amino acids: CASSPGQGSGEQYF.

The chain is built from TRBV9 and TRBJ1-6; 7 bases are a match to TRBD1. The V gene's germline CDR1 is SGDLS and CDR2 YYNGEE. V was clipped by 4 bases and J by 5 bases; unmatched bases: 15. This CDR3 has 18 amino acids. Written as DNA, the CDR3 is TGTGCCAGCAGCTTTAGAACGGAGGGGGACAGCGATAATTCACCCCTCCACTTT. It codes for CASSFRTEGDSDNSPLHF. Using reference TRBV9 and TRBJ1-6 for the parts outside the CDR3, the full variable domain is DSGVTQTPKHLITATGQRVTLRCSPRSGDLSVYWYQQSLDQGLQFLIQYYNGEERAKGNILERFSAQQFPDLHSELNLSSLELGDSALYFCASSFRTEGDSDNSPLHFGNGTRLTVT.

CDR3: CASSLGRGSYNEKLFF. As DNA, the CDR3 is TGCGCCAGCAGCTTGGGCCGAGGCAGCTATAATGAAAAACTGTTTTTT. This chain uses TRBV5-1 with TRBJ1-4; no clear D. Germline V gene sequence: CDR1 SGHRS, CDR2 YFSETQ. The germline V and J ends were trimmed by 0 bases and 4 bases, with 13 bases remaining between them. The CDR3 has 16 residues.

This clone was recorded a few times. The rearrangement links TRBV7-8 to TRBJ1-5; D call uncertain. CDR1 SGHVS and CDR2 FQNEAQ come from the germline V gene. The CDR3 runs 13 residues. The ends were cut back, 1 base at V and 4 bases at J, with 5 bases in the middle. The CDR3 region has the DNA TGTGCCAGCAGCTTAGACATAAATCAGCCCCAGCATTTT. It encodes CASSLDINQPQHF.

The chain links TRBV3-1 (or the pseudogene TRBV3-2) to TRBJ2-7; TRBD1 might be the D (5 bases). Germline lookup yields CDR1 LGHDT and CDR2 YNNKEL (reference sequence). V lost 0 bases and J lost 0, with 12 bases in between. This CDR3 contains 16 residues. The CDR3 nucleotides are TGTGCCAGCAGCCAAGATCAGGGTTTTAGCTCCTACGAGCAGTACTTC. Its protein is CASSQDQGFSSYEQYF.

V and J are TRBV7-9 and TRBJ2-7, with 8 bases that match TRBD2. The junction had 8 bases not matched to a gene; V was cut back by 4 bases and J by 3 bases. CDR1 SEHNR and CDR2 FQNEAQ come from the germline V gene (reference sequence). The CDR3 is made up of 15 amino acids. CDR3 nucleotides: TGTGCCAGCAGCTCTTCGACGGGGGGGAGCTACGAGCAGTACTTC. Its translation is CASSSSTGGSYEQYF.

V is TRBV3-1 (or the pseudogene TRBV3-2) and J is TRBJ1-2; tentative D call: TRBD1 (6 bases). CDR1 is LGHDT, CDR2 YNNKEL, per germline (reference sequence). V lost 4 bases to trimming and J lost 6 bases, with 12 bases between them. The CDR3 runs 13 residues. The CDR3 loop reads CASSPGQFDGYTF. The CDR3 nucleotides read TGTGCCAGCAGCCCGGGACAATTTGATGGCTACACCTTC.

This clone was counted between two and nine times. The chain joins TRBV19 to TRBJ1-1; D not resolved. The CDR3 loop spans 13 amino acids. Deletions cut 4 bases from V and 0 bases from J, with 6 bases between. CDR1 is LNHDA, CDR2 SQIVND, per germline (reference sequence). In nucleotides, the CDR3 is TGTGCCAGTAGTAGCGAAATGAACACTGAAGCTTTCTTT. This codes for CASSSEMNTEAFF. The variable domain in full, with the rest retrieved from reference TRBV19 and TRBJ1-1, is DGGITQSPKYLFRKEGQNVTLSCEQNLNHDAMYWYRQDPGQGLRLIYYSQIVNDFQKGDIAEGYSVSREKKESFPLTVTSAQKNPTAFYLCASSSEMNTEAFFGQGTRLTVV.

About this clone itself: One end of the junction is discordant with germline, which a read error may explain. J is TRBJ2-7 and V is TRBV12-3 or TRBV12-4, with TRBD1 matching 9 bases. This CDR3 has 13 residues. CDR3: CASSSYQGQGQSF. The CDR3 coding sequence is TGTGCCAGCAGTTCCTACCAGGGACAGGGTCAGTCTTTC.

The chain carries TRBV11-3 and TRBJ1-5; weak D call: TRBD1 (5 bases). Trimming took off 4 bases at V and 6 bases at J, with 7 bases between the two ends. The germline gives CDR1 SGHNT, CDR2 YENEEA. This CDR3 region has 12 residues. The DNA of the CDR3 is TGTGCCAGCAGCTCGGGGGGTCAGCCCCAGCATTTT. It is translated as CASSSGGQPQHF. The full variable domain, completed using reference TRBV11-3 and TRBJ1-5, is EAGVVQSPRYKIIEKKQPVAFWCNPISGHNTLYWYLQNLGQGPELLIRYENEEAVDDSQLPKDRFSAERLKGVDSTLKIQPAELGDSAVYLCASSSGGQPQHFGDGTRLSIL.

This chain uses TRBV5-6 with TRBJ2-7; the D gene is possibly TRBD1 (6 bases). CDR3 length: 16 amino acids. With 5 bases removed from V and 4 bases from J, the gap between germline ends came to 22 bases. Germline-derived CDR1 and CDR2 are SGHDT and YYEEEE. CDR3 nucleotides: TGTGCCAGCAGATTCCAACGTTCCGGGACACATTACGAGCAGTACTTC. This sequence encodes CASRFQRSGTHYEQYF.

This clone appeared a few times. The rearrangement joins TRBV7-8 to TRBJ2-7; D uncertain. Germline CDR1 reads SGHVS; CDR2 reads FQNEAQ. This CDR3 comprises 14 residues. Trimming cost V 5 bases and J 2 bases, with 13 bases left between them. CDR3 protein: CASSPTVNAYEQYF. DNA for the CDR3: TGTGCCAGCAGCCCCACAGTCAACGCCTACGAGCAGTACTTC.

The gene calls are TRBV7-8 and TRBJ2-7; the D gene is possibly TRBD2 (6 bases). This CDR3 spans 16 amino acids. The germline V and J ends were trimmed by 1 base and 0 bases, with 13 bases remaining between them. The germline V gene encodes CDR1 SGHVS and CDR2 FQNEAQ. CDR3 residues: CASSLEEGLFSYEQYF. CDR3 coding DNA: TGTGCCAGCAGCTTAGAGGAGGGGCTCTTCTCCTACGAGCAGTACTTC.

This chain connects TRBV29-1 to TRBJ1-2; 8 bases agree with TRBD1. CDR3 length: 13 residues. The ends lost 3 bases at V and 3 bases at J; junction bases unmatched: 3. Per the germline V gene, CDR1 is SQVTM and CDR2 is ANQGSEA. CDR3 protein: CSVEVTGDYGYTF. The CDR3 DNA is TGCAGCGTTGAGGTGACAGGGGACTATGGCTACACCTTC.

The chain combines TRBV28 with TRBJ2-7; the match to TRBD2 covers 8 bases. V lost 3 bases and J lost 0; bases outside the gene matches: 13. The germline gives CDR1 MDHEN, CDR2 SYDVKM. The CDR3 has 18 amino acids. In DNA, the CDR3 is TGTGCCAGCAGTTTGGACCTCCTCGGCGGGAGGACCTCCTACGAGCAGTACTTC. It specifies CASSLDLLGGRTSYEQYF.

This clone appeared once. This chain uses TRBV6-6 with TRBJ1-6, with TRBD1 as a possible D gene (5 bases). Trimming removed 5 bases from V and 7 bases from J, with 12 bases in between. The CDR3 has 14 amino acids. Germline V gives CDR1 MNHNY, CDR2 SVGAGI (reference sequence). CDR3 residues: CASSPDSLNSPLHF. The CDR3 nucleotides read TGTGCCAGCAGTCCCGACAGCCTGAATTCACCCCTCCACTTT.

This clone was counted once. The chain employs TRBV3-1 (or the pseudogene TRBV3-2) and TRBJ1-3; tentative D call: TRBD1 (5 bases). The germline V and J ends were trimmed by 7 bases and 3 bases, with 13 bases remaining between them. CDR3 length: 14 residues. Per germline, CDR1 LGHDT and CDR2 YNNKEL (reference sequence). The CDR3 DNA reads as TGTGCCAGCAACCTTGGACAAGATGGAAACACCATATATTTT. Translation: CASNLGQDGNTIYF.

This chain connects TRBV11-2 to TRBJ2-7, with D tentatively TRBD1 (6 bases). Per the germline V gene, CDR1 is SGHAT and CDR2 is FQNNGV. The CDR3 spans 15 residues. V was cut by 1 base and J by 6 bases, with 16 bases left in between. CDR3 sequence: CASSLVWGRGAEQYF. CDR3 coding DNA: TGTGCCAGCAGCTTAGTATGGGGCAGGGGAGCCGAGCAGTACTTC.

This clone was seen once. The chain joins TRBV28 to TRBJ2-7, with 10 bases fitting TRBD2. The germline CDR1 and CDR2 sequences are MDHEN and SYDVKM. The J segment lost 2 bases and the V segment lost 6 bases, leaving 7 bases of the junction unmatched. This CDR3 has 15 residues. The CDR3 DNA follows: TGTGCCAGCAGCTCTCTAGCGGGAGAGACCTACGAGCAGTACTTC. Translation gives CASSSLAGETYEQYF.

The chain has TRBV27 and TRBJ1-1, with D hard to call. The CDR3 sequence is 13 residues long. Germline V gene lookup returns CDR1 MNHEY and CDR2 SMNVEV (reference sequence). Trimming removed 3 bases at V and 0 bases at J, with 5 bases between. The CDR3: CASSFTLNTEAFF. DNA of the CDR3: TGTGCCAGCAGTTTCACACTGAACACTGAAGCTTTCTTT.

With regard to this clone: This same CDR3 is encoded by further DNA sequences in the sample. The chain couples TRBV27 to TRBJ2-7; weak D call: TRBD1 (6 bases). The CDR3 loop spans 13 amino acids. V dropped 3 bases and J dropped 1 base, with 7 bases sitting between them. CDR1 is MNHEY and CDR2 is SMNVEV in the germline V gene (reference sequence). CDR3 loop: CASSLTGSYEQYF. The DNA of the CDR3 is TGTGCCAGCAGTTTGACAGGTTCCTACGAGCAGTACTTC.

The V and J genes are TRBV5-5 and TRBJ1-1; 8 bases line up with TRBD1. V was pared by 3 bases and J by 0 bases, with 7 bases of the junction left unmatched. The germline V gene has CDR1 SGHKS and CDR2 YYEKEE (reference sequence). The CDR3 contains 16 residues. CDR3: CASSSQGADMNTEAFF. CDR3 DNA sequence: TGTGCCAGCAGCTCGCAGGGGGCAGATATGAACACTGAAGCTTTCTTT. Filled out from reference TRBV5-5 and TRBJ1-1, the complete variable domain reads DAGVTQSPTHLIKTRGQQVTLRCSPISGHKSVSWYQQVLGQGPQFIFQYYEKEERGRGNFPDRFSARQFPNYSSELNVNALLLGDSALYLCASSSQGADMNTEAFFGQGTRLTVV.

The rearrangement uses TRBV27 and TRBJ2-7, with D unresolved. Germline V gene lookup returns CDR1 MNHEY and CDR2 SMNVEV (reference sequence). This CDR3 comprises 14 residues. Deletions cut 2 bases from V and 0 bases from J, with 8 bases between. CDR3 DNA sequence: TGTGCCAGCAGTTTAGACTCCTACTCCTACGAGCAGTACTTC. It codes for CASSLDSYSYEQYF.

The genes are TRBV6-5 and TRBJ1-4; D is perhaps TRBD1 (5 bases). The CDR3 length is 15 residues. Trimming took 5 bases from V and 6 from J, leaving 16 bases between them. Germline CDR1 MNHEY, CDR2 SVGAGI. The CDR3 DNA is TGTGCCAGCAGTCCCCAGGGAAGCCCTTATGAAAAACTGTTTTTT. Amino acids: CASSPQGSPYEKLFF.

The chain recombines TRBV9 with TRBJ2-7; TRBD1 aligns across 7 bases. In germline, CDR1 is SGDLS, CDR2 YYNGEE. V lost 4 bases to trimming and J lost 0 bases; unmatched junction nucleotides: 7. The CDR3 covers 15 residues. The chain's CDR3 is CASSPRWDSSYEQYF. The CDR3 region has the DNA TGTGCCAGCAGCCCGAGATGGGACAGCTCCTACGAGCAGTACTTC. The variable domain in full, completed from reference TRBV9 and TRBJ2-7, reads DSGVTQTPKHLITATGQRVTLRCSPRSGDLSVYWYQQSLDQGLQFLIQYYNGEERAKGNILERFSAQQFPDLHSELNLSSLELGDSALYFCASSPRWDSSYEQYFGPGTRLTVT.